This T cell receptor (beta chain) was sequenced during a study of T-cell reconstitution after alpha-beta-depleted transplantation in children. A remark on this clonotype: Its antigen is currently unknown.

TCRbeta library construction was performed incorporating unique molecular identifiers. Via MiXCR, TCRdb re-called the PCR reads, giving one row per CDR3 protein. The table includes a few hundred thousand distinct CDR3 sequences, around 46% detected once. This CDR3 region has 15 residues. Germline V gives CDR1 DFQATT, CDR2 SNEGSKA (reference sequence). V gave up 1 base and J gave up 1 base, with 10 bases separating them. Study-level results: T-cell counts and diversity at one year following transplant were attributed mainly to newly produced T cells. Surviving recipient T cells and thymic progenitors accounted for the high day-60 TCRbeta diversity observed in some patients.

Sequencing used PBMCs, obtained before TCRalphabeta/CD19-depleted stem cell transplant. The rearrangement joins TRBV20-1 to TRBJ2-2; D could derive from TRBD1 or TRBD2 (5 bases each). The receptor was derived from a girl aged 2-10 years with aplastic anemia, due to receive a stem cell transplant. The CDR3 here is CSARAEGMNTGELFF. The CDR3 coding sequence is TGCAGTGCTAGAGCCGAGGGGATGAACACCGGGGAGCTGTTTTTT.